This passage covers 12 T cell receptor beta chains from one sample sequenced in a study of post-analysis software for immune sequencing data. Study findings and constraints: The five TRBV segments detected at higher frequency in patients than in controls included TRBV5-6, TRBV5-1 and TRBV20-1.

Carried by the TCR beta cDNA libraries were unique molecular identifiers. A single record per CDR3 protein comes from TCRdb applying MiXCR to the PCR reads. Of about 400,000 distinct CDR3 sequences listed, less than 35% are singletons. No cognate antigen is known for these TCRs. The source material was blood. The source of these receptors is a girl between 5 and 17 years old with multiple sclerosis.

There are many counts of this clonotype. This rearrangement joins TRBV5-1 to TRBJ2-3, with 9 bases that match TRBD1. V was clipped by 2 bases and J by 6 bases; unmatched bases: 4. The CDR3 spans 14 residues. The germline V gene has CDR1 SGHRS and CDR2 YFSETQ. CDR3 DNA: TGCGCCAGCAGCTTAGGACAGGGGAAGGATACGCAGTATTTT. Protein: CASSLGQGKDTQYF.

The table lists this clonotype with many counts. CDR3 coding DNA: TGTGCCAGCAGCCACCGGGCTGAGCAGTTCTTC. Residues: CASSHRAEQFF. This chain joins TRBV12-3 or TRBV12-4 and TRBJ2-1, with D uncertain. The CDR3 length is 11 residues. Trimming pared 6 bases from V and 9 bases from J, leaving 9 bases between.

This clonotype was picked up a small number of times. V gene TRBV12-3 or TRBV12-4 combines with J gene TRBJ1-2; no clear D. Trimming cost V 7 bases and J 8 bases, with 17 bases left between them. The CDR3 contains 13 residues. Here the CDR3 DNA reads TGTGCCAGCACCATTCAGGAGTCCGGGGGCTACACCTTC. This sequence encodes CASTIQESGGYTF.

The CDR3 nucleotides read TGCAGCGTTGTTCAGGGGGCAGACTATGGCTACACCTTC. Translation gives CSVVQGADYGYTF. This chain connects TRBV29-1 to TRBJ1-2, with 8 positions matching TRBD1. Unmatched junction bases numbered 4, after V lost 4 bases and J lost 3 bases. Germline lookup yields CDR1 SQVTM and CDR2 ANQGSEA. The CDR3 runs 13 residues.

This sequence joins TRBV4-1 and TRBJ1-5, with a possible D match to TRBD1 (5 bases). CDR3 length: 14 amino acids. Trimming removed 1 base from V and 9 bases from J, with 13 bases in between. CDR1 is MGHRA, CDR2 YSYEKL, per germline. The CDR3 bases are TGCGCCAGCAGCCAAGTGGGGGGACTCGGGCCCCAGCATTTT. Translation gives CASSQVGGLGPQHF.

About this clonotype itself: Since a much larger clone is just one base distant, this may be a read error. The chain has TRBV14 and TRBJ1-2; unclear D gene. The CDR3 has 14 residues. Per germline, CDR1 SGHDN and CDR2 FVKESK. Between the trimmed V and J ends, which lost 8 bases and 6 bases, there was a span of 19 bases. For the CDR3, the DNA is TGTGCCAGCTCTAAGGGAGTAATCGACCATGGCTACACCTTC. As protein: CASSKGVIDHGYTF.

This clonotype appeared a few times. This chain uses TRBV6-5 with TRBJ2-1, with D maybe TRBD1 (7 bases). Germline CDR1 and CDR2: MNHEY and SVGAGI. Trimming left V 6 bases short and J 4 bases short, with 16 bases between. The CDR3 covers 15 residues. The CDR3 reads CASSRGDPPYNEQFF. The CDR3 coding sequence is TGTGCCAGCAGCAGGGGGGACCCCCCTTACAATGAGCAGTTCTTC.

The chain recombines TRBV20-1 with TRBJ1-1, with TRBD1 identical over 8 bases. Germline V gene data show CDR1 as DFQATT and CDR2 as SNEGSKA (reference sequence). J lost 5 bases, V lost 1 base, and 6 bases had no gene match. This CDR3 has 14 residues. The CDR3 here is CSARGGQVGTEAFF. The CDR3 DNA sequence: TGCAGTGCTAGAGGGGGACAGGTGGGGACTGAAGCTTTCTTT.

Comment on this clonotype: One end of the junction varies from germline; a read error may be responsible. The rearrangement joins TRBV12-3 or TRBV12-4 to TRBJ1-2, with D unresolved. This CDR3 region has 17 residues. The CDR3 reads CANSSYSQPHENYGYTF. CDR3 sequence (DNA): TGTGCCAACAGTTCGTACAGCCAACCTCATGAAAACTATGGCTACACCTTC.

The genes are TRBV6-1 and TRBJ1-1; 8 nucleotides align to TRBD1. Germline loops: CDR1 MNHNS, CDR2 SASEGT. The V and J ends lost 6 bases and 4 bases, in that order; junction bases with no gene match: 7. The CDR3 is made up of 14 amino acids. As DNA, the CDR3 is TGTGCCAGCAGATTACTTACAGGGGGCACTGAAGCTTTCTTT. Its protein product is CASRLLTGGTEAFF.

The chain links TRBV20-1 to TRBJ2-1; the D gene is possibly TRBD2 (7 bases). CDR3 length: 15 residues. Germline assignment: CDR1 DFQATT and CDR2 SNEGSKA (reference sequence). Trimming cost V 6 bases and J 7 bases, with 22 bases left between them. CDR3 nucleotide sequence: TGCAGTGCCGCGAGGGCGGGGGCGCGGCATAATGAGCAGTTCTTC. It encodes CSAARAGARHNEQFF.

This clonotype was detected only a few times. CDR3 in amino acids: CASNEGRTGLQPQHF. CDR3 sequence (DNA): TGTGCCAGCAACGAAGGGAGGACAGGGCTTCAGCCCCAGCATTTT. The gene calls are TRBV12-3 or TRBV12-4 and TRBJ1-5, with 8 bases lining up with TRBD1. The V segment lost 7 bases and the J segment 6 bases; nucleotides outside the gene matches: 11. The CDR3 length is 15 residues.